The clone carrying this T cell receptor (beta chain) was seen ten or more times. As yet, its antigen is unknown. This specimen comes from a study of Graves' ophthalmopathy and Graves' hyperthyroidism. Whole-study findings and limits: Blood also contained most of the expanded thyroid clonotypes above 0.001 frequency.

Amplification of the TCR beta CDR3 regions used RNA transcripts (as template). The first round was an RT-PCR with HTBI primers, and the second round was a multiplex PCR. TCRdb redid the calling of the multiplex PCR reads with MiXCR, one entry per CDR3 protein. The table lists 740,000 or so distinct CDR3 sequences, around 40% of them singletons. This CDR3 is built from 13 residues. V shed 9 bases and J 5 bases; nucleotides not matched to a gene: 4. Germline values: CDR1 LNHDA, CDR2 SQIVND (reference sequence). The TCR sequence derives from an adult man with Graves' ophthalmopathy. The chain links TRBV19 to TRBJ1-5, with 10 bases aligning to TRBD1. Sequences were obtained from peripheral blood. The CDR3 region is CASRDRGHQPQHF. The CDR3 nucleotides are TGTGCCAGCCGGGACAGGGGACATCAGCCCCAGCATTTT.